This TCR beta chain was recorded in a study of tumor-infiltrating T cells and Merkel cell polyomavirus. Study as a whole: The T cells studied were KLL-specific CD8+ cells against Merkel polyomavirus.

Robust Merkel cell polyomavirus Large T antigen positivity by immunohistochemistry was seen in all patients' tumors. The median patient age was about 60 (range roughly 45 to 77); all Caucasian. This CDR3 has 16 amino acids. The V and J ends lost 0 bases and 0 bases respectively, with 11 bases between them. Germline V gene data show CDR1 as SGHRS and CDR2 as YFSETQ. The data were produced by immunoSEQ multiplex PCR, yet TCRdb's version contains in-frame clones alone and is incomplete. There are 20,000 to 25,000 clones in the sample; 87% occur only once, and 2.5% to 3% lies in the top ten. This clonotype originated in a man aged 45 to 65 with Merkel cell carcinoma. The V gene is TRBV5-1, the J gene TRBJ2-3, with D perhaps matching TRBD2 (6 bases). Sample: lymph node tissue. This CDR3 is CASSLAGLGSTDTQYF. The CDR3 DNA reads as TGCGCCAGCAGCTTGGCGGGACTTGGGAGCACAGATACGCAGTATTTT.